These 12 T cell receptor beta chains were all obtained from the same sample, sequenced in a study of blood T cells in healthy people across ages. PCR was performed a second time for about 6 to 12 cycles using a sample-barcoded 5' primer and a J-beta primer mix. TCRdb re-called the 5' RACE reads through MiXCR, storing one row per CDR3 protein. The table has some 860,000 distinct CDR3 sequences, 45% to 70% seen once; the top ten hold roughly 24%. The sequenced sample was blood. Receptor source: a middle-aged man in good health.

The chain recombines TRBV7-2 with TRBJ1-6; 7 positions match TRBD1. The CDR3 extends over 14 amino acids. The germline V gene encodes CDR1 SGHTA and CDR2 FQGNSA. The V segment lost 5 bases and the J segment 9 bases; nucleotides outside the gene matches: 7. DNA for the CDR3: TGTGCCAGCAGCCGCCCAGGGGGAGGTTCACCCCTCCACTTT. Its translation: CASSRPGGGSPLHF.

The sample holds a few counts of this clonotype. The gene calls are TRBV7-9 and TRBJ1-2; D possibly corresponds to TRBD1 (6 bases). CDR3 size: 16 residues. V lost 4 bases and J lost 0, with 15 bases in between. CDR1 is SEHNR and CDR2 is FQNEAQ in the germline V gene (reference sequence). Here the CDR3 DNA reads TGTGCCAGCAGCTCCGATGGACAGCAAGCTAACTATGGCTACACCTTC. The encoded protein is CASSSDGQQANYGYTF.

A few counts support this clonotype. The chain is built from TRBV7-2 and TRBJ2-4; D unclear. The germline CDR1 and CDR2 sequences are SGHTA and FQGNSA. The CDR3 sequence is 15 residues long. V lost 1 base, J lost 2 bases, and 9 bases lay in between. In DNA, the CDR3 is TGTGCCAGCAGCTTAGTCCTGGGAACCAAAAACATTCAGTACTTC. Amino acid sequence: CASSLVLGTKNIQYF.

A single count supports this clonotype. This chain joins TRBV7-9 and TRBJ1-2; 9 bases are shared with TRBD1. V was clipped by 5 bases and J by 6 bases; unmatched bases: 13. The CDR3 spans 16 residues. The germline gives CDR1 SEHNR, CDR2 FQNEAQ (reference sequence). CDR3 loop: CASSRASGQGVHGYTF. The CDR3, as DNA: TGTGCCAGCAGCCGCGCCTCGGGACAGGGAGTTCATGGCTACACCTTC.

This clonotype appeared once. The chain carries TRBV28 and TRBJ2-5, with TRBD2 identical over 8 bases. This CDR3 region has 16 residues. V shed 5 bases and J 0 bases; nucleotides not matched to a gene: 8. Germline V lookup: CDR1 MDHEN, CDR2 SYDVKM. The CDR3, as DNA: TGTGCCAGCAGTACCGGGACTAGGACTTACCAAGAGACCCAGTACTTC. This gives the protein CASSTGTRTYQETQYF.

This clonotype has just one count. The chain combines TRBV5-1 with TRBJ2-7; D ambiguous. The tail of the sequence fits TRBJ2-5 better, so the J call may be wrong. Germline lookup yields CDR1 SGHRS and CDR2 YFSETQ. The CDR3 is 14 residues long. The CDR3 protein is CASSPGRLRGTQYF. The CDR3 region has the DNA TGCGCCAGCAGCCCTGGTCGGCTTCGAGGGACCCAGTACTTC.

The table lists this clonotype with many counts. This sequence joins TRBV5-1 and TRBJ2-4, with 8 bases aligning to TRBD1. This CDR3 is 18 amino acids long. Germline trimming cut 0 bases from V and 0 bases from J; bases unmatched to any gene: 8. CDR1 and CDR2 (germline): SGHRS, YFSETQ. CDR3 loop: CASSLGDRLREAKNIQYF. The CDR3 region has the DNA TGCGCCAGCAGCTTGGGGGACAGGCTTCGGGAAGCCAAAAACATTCAGTACTTC.

This clonotype has only a few counts. V gene TRBV25-1 combines with J gene TRBJ2-7, with 15 bases fitting TRBD2. Looked up from germline, CDR1 is MGHDK and CDR2 is SYGVNS. The V gene end was trimmed by 5 bases and the J gene end by 4 bases; junction bases not matched to a gene: 6. The CDR3 totals 16 residues. The CDR3 loop reads CASSPQGLAGGYEQYF. The DNA of the CDR3 is TGTGCCAGCAGTCCTCAAGGACTAGCGGGAGGGTACGAGCAGTACTTC.

This sequence joins TRBV11-1 and TRBJ2-6; no definite D call. CDR3 size: 20 residues. CDR1 SGHAT and CDR2 FQDESV come from the germline V gene (reference sequence). With 5 bases removed from V and 1 base from J, the gap between germline ends came to 24 bases. The CDR3 is CASSPPHSASRLSGANVLTF. The CDR3 DNA reads TGTGCCAGCAGCCCCCCGCATTCAGCGAGTCGGTTATCTGGGGCCAACGTCCTGACTTTC.

The chain uses TRBV7-2 and TRBJ2-5; D uncertain. The CDR3 runs 15 residues. CDR1 and CDR2 from the germline V gene are SGHTA and FQGNSA. Trimming removed 1 base from V and 1 base from J, with 10 bases in between. CDR3 DNA: TGTGCCAGCAGCTTAGTTCTGGCCGTCCAAGAGACCCAGTACTTC. This gives the protein CASSLVLAVQETQYF.

The V and J genes are TRBV7-2 and TRBJ2-3; TRBD1 agrees at 7 bases. CDR3 size: 15 residues. Germline lookup yields CDR1 SGHTA and CDR2 FQGNSA. V shed 5 bases and J 3 bases; nucleotides not matched to a gene: 8. This chain's CDR3 is CASSPMTGFTDTQYF. The CDR3 DNA follows: TGTGCCAGCAGCCCCATGACAGGGTTTACAGATACGCAGTATTTT. The variable domain in full, completed from reference TRBV7-2 and TRBJ2-3, reads GAGVSQSPSNKVTEKGKDVELRCDPISGHTALYWYRQSLGQGLEFLIYFQGNSAPDKSGLPSDRFSAERTGGSVSTLTIQRTQQEDSAVYLCASSPMTGFTDTQYFGPGTRLTVL.

This chain joins TRBV10-3 and TRBJ2-3; 8 bases match TRBD2. The V segment lost 6 bases and the J segment 4 bases; nucleotides outside the gene matches: 6. This CDR3 contains 14 residues. Germline CDR1 reads ENHRY; CDR2 reads SYGVKD. This chain's CDR3 is CAIRREGSADTQYF. The CDR3, as DNA: TGTGCCATCAGACGGGAGGGATCGGCAGATACGCAGTATTTT.